This TCR beta chain comes out of a study of tumor-infiltrating lymphocytes in primary liver carcinoma (dated by TCRdb to 2016 to 2017). For context, the study as a whole: Between late 2015 and early 2016, 5 or 6 patients in China with histopathologically diagnosed primary liver carcinoma had their tumors surgically resected. The five patients had tumors of stage T1-T3 N0M0, with maximum diameters ranging from about 4 to 11 cm. Reproducibility between technical replicate repertoires was high, with correlation coefficients above 0.95 and mean shared-clone rates near 0.89. A total of 35 or so specimens from 5 patients, comprising around 25 tumor regions, 5 adjacent noncancerous liver tissues and 5 peripheral blood samples, were covered by TCRbeta repertoire sequencing. Samples yielded roughly 3.65 to 7.5 million productive TCRbeta reads; read depth did not differ significantly between tissue types. For each liver tumor, the study sampled five regions along with adjacent normal tissue and blood, and applied TCRbeta repertoire sequencing, expression microarrays and whole-exome sequencing. The five patients, three men and two women aged 30 to 69 years, had hepatocellular carcinoma (four) or combined HCC and intrahepatic cholangiocarcinoma (one).

TRIzol reagent was used to extract blood RNA from unsorted whole blood, while the DNeasy Blood & Tissue kit provided the germline DNA. At the time of sampling, the patients had chronic HBV infection and had not received any treatment. Before surgery, approximately 3.7 milliliters of peripheral blood were drawn into K2EDTA tubes. Using a constant-region primer and ProtoScript II reverse transcriptase, TCRbeta-specific cDNA was reverse-transcribed from 500 to 650 ng total RNA. Construction of the TCRbeta libraries relied on three nested rounds of multiplex PCR, following a slightly modified ARM-PCR procedure. Each of the first two PCR rounds ran for roughly 9 cycles using multiplex TRBV1-TRBV30 forward primers together with a Cbeta reverse primer. A final 25-cycle PCR with Deep VentR polymerase added sample barcodes and Illumina adapters. Before sequencing, amplicons of 200-500 bp were purified from gel using a QIAquick gel extraction kit. The TCRbeta amplicons were sequenced with 250-bp paired-end reads on an Illumina HiSeq 2500. From the authors' description of their analysis: Reads were quality-trimmed with Trimmomatic v0.33, and paired reads were merged with FLASH v1.2.11 to recover full CDR3 sequences. V, D and J germline segments were assigned to the rearranged TCRbeta sequences by MiGEC v1.2.1b. Clonotype statistics and Shannon-Wiener diversity indices were computed with VDJtools v1.0.0. To cut down on sampling bias, every analysis after diversity analysis relied on just the 250 most abundant clonotypes from each sample. The public reads were reprocessed in TCRdb via fastp at Q25 and MiXCR, keeping in-frame beta chains. Rows merge per CDR3 protein into single entries with the most common DNA and genes. These V and J calls are TCRdb output, not the study's own analysis. The sample table shows about 310,000 distinct CDR3 sequences, and over 55% are seen once. Roughly 9% of the sample is in the top ten clones.

From the cysteine through the phenylalanine, the CDR3 covers 14 amino acids. Only the CDR3 DNA is retained, 42 bases long and in frame from the first base. The germline V gene encodes CDR1 SQVTM and CDR2 ANQGSEA. On the study overall, not on this receptor specifically: Because sequencing covered only the TCR beta chain and unpaired alpha chains were not captured, true repertoire diversity is likely underestimated. Bulk unsorted samples precluded comparing CD4+ and CD8+ T cell repertoires. With just 4 to 6 patients in the study, the authors point out that the findings should be validated in a larger study. Pairs of tumor regions showed greater repertoire overlap (mean about 36%) than tumor-adjacent pairs (approximately 17%) or tumor-blood pairs (about 14%), which is consistent with antigen-driven expansion. A significantly larger repertoire fraction was made up by the top 250 clones in tumors than in blood (p = 0.039).

A remark on this clonotype: It has no known antigen specificity. The junction departs from germline at one end; a sequencing error may be responsible.

This TCR was recovered from a man aged 35-49 years with primary liver carcinoma and hepatitis B virus infection. The receptor chain draws on TRBV29-1 and TRBJ2-1; TRBD2 matches 7 bases in the middle. Sequenced sample: peripheral blood. The encoded CDR3 is CSVQGLMVYNEHFF. The sequenced DNA: TGCAGCGTCCAGGGACTAATGGTCTACAATGAGCACTTCTTC.